One sample yielded the 31 T cell receptor beta chains listed below, sequenced in a study of graft-versus-host responses after intestinal transplantation. Assay used: immunoSEQ multiplex PCR; TCRdb lists only in-frame clones, some missing. This sample has around 71,000 clones, with roughly 92% found just once. This specimen was bone marrow, taken nearly 750 days after intestinal transplantation. The receptors stem from a human patient who received an intestinal transplant, so some T cells may come from the graft donor.

This chain joins TRBV12-5 and TRBJ2-5; 7 nucleotides line up with TRBD1. Trimming cost V 1 base and J 5 bases; bases outside gene matches: 10. Germline CDR1 LGHNT, CDR2 FRNRAP. This CDR3 has 16 amino acids. The CDR3 DNA sequence: TGTGCTAGTGGTTTGGACCGACAGGGCTTGGGGGAGACCCAGTACTTC. It codes for CASGLDRQGLGETQYF.

This clone occurred once. The chain couples TRBV19 to TRBJ1-2; possible D gene TRBD1, 6 bases. The CDR3 runs to 12 residues. Trimming cost V 10 bases and J 7 bases, with 16 bases left between them. The germline CDR1 and CDR2 sequences are LNHDA and SQIVND (reference sequence). The DNA for the CDR3 is TGTGCCACTCGAACAGGGCGGACTGGCTACACCTTC. Translating it yields CATRTGRTGYTF.

This chain uses TRBV28 with TRBJ1-4, with D unresolved. Germline V gene lookup returns CDR1 MDHEN and CDR2 SYDVKM. V was pared by 4 bases and J by 0 bases, with 12 bases between. This CDR3 spans 16 amino acids. CDR3 DNA: TGTGCCAGCAGTTCCTCCGTCTCCGCAACTAATGAAAAACTGTTTTTT. Encoded protein: CASSSSVSATNEKLFF.

This clone was detected only once. The V call is TRBV6-6, the J call TRBJ2-7; 7 nucleotides line up with TRBD2. CDR3 length equals 14 residues. Trimming at V came to 5 bases and at J to 6 bases, leaving 10 bases not matched to a gene. Germline V lookup: CDR1 MNHNY, CDR2 SVGAGI (reference sequence). The CDR3 reads CASSVTSFGLEQYF. In DNA, the CDR3 is TGTGCCAGCAGTGTGACTAGCTTCGGTCTCGAGCAGTACTTC.

This clone was observed a single time. The chain combines TRBV6-1 with TRBJ2-3; no clear D. Germline CDR1 reads MNHNS; CDR2 reads SASEGT. The V and J ends lost 1 base and 9 bases respectively, with 11 bases between them. This CDR3 has 13 residues. CDR3: CASSEGTVQTQYF. The CDR3 nucleotides are TGTGCCAGCAGTGAAGGAACAGTCCAGACGCAGTATTTT.

The V call is TRBV13, the J call TRBJ2-2; TRBD2 might be the D (7 bases). This CDR3 is built from 15 residues. Per germline, CDR1 PRHDT and CDR2 FYEKMQ (reference sequence). V lost 4 bases and J 4 bases, leaving 13 bases between the germline ends. Here the CDR3 DNA reads TGTGCCAGCAGCTGGCGGGGGCAGGGCACCGGGGAGCTGTTTTTT. Protein product: CASSWRGQGTGELFF.

The CDR3 protein is CASSATSGRGTYEQYF. For the CDR3, the DNA is TGTGCCAGCAGCGCGACTAGCGGGAGGGGGACCTACGAGCAGTACTTC. V is TRBV7-9 and J is TRBJ2-7; 14 bases fit TRBD2. The CDR3 covers 16 residues. J gave up 2 bases and V 5 bases, and 5 bases lay outside the gene matches. Germline CDR1 reads SEHNR; CDR2 reads FQNEAQ (reference sequence).

The chain recombines TRBV7-3 with TRBJ2-7; D unresolved. The germline V and J ends were trimmed by 2 bases and 6 bases, with 8 bases remaining between them. The germline V gene has CDR1 SGHTA and CDR2 FQGTGA. The CDR3 is made up of 12 amino acids. The CDR3 DNA sequence: TGTGCCAGCAGCTTAGGAGAAGGCGAGCAGTACTTC. Translated, it gives CASSLGEGEQYF.

CDR3 DNA: TGCGCCAGCAGCTTGGCCTTAGAGACCCAGTACTTC. It codes for CASSLALETQYF. This sequence joins TRBV5-1 and TRBJ2-5; D remains unclear. Germline V gene data show CDR1 as SGHRS and CDR2 as YFSETQ. The CDR3 length is 12 residues. The V end lost 0 bases, the J end lost 4 bases, and 4 bases lay between the germline ends.

The rearrangement joins TRBV2 to TRBJ2-1, with D possibly TRBD1 on 5 matching bases. This CDR3 spans 16 amino acids. Per germline, CDR1 SNHLY and CDR2 FYNNEI. The V gene lost 4 bases and the J gene lost 0 bases, with 13 bases spanning the gap. CDR3 in amino acids: CASSVEGASSYNEQFF. The CDR3 coding sequence is TGTGCCAGCAGTGTTGAAGGGGCTAGCTCCTACAATGAGCAGTTCTTC. The whole variable domain, filled in from reference TRBV2 and TRBJ2-1, reads EPEVTQTPSHQVTQMGQEVILRCVPISNHLYFYWYRQILGQKVEFLVSFYNNEISEKSEIFDDQFSVERPDGSNFTLKIRSTKLEDSAMYFCASSVEGASSYNEQFFGPGTRLTVL.

The V gene is TRBV2, the J gene TRBJ1-4; D is unresolved. The germline V gene encodes CDR1 SNHLY and CDR2 FYNNEI. Trimming pared 3 bases from V and 7 bases from J, leaving 15 bases between. The CDR3 length is 15 residues. CDR3 nucleotides: TGTGCCAGCAGTGAGGATGCGGTGCCTTCTGAAAAACTGTTTTTT. Its protein is CASSEDAVPSEKLFF.

The V call is TRBV5-4, the J call TRBJ1-6, with D possibly matching TRBD1 (5 bases). This CDR3 contains 16 residues. The V end was cut by 0 bases, the J end by 1 base, with 8 bases between. Germline V gene data show CDR1 as SGHNT and CDR2 as YYREEE (reference sequence). In DNA form, the CDR3 reads TGTGCCAGCAGCTTGGCCGGGGGTTCCTATAATTCACCCCTCCACTTT. It is translated as CASSLAGGSYNSPLHF.

V is TRBV6-5 and J is TRBJ1-6; 9 bases agree with TRBD1. The CDR3 is made up of 13 amino acids. Germline trimming cut 10 bases from V and 6 bases from J; bases unmatched to any gene: 4. Germline assignment: CDR1 MNHEY and CDR2 SVGAGI. CDR3 loop: CAIGTGPNSPLHF. CDR3 nucleotides: TGTGCCATCGGGACAGGGCCTAATTCACCCCTCCACTTT.

The genes are TRBV6-4 and TRBJ2-2; TRBD1 is a possible D gene (5 bases). This CDR3 spans 15 amino acids. Trimming removed 6 bases at V and 3 bases at J, with 14 bases between. Germline CDR1 MRHNA, CDR2 SNTAGT. The CDR3 region has the DNA TGTGCCAGCAGCTACGAAGTAGGGGACACCGGGGAGCTGTTTTTT. The encoded protein is CASSYEVGDTGELFF.

The rearrangement joins TRBV2 to TRBJ2-7; the match to TRBD2 covers 11 bases. The CDR3 is made up of 14 amino acids. Germline CDR1 is SNHLY and CDR2 is FYNNEI. Trimming at V came to 4 bases and at J to 4 bases, leaving 3 bases not matched to a gene. CDR3 in amino acids: CASSVTSGIYEQYF. The DNA for the CDR3 is TGTGCCAGCAGTGTGACTAGCGGGATTTACGAGCAGTACTTC. Complete variable domain (other parts from reference TRBV2 and TRBJ2-7): EPEVTQTPSHQVTQMGQEVILRCVPISNHLYFYWYRQILGQKVEFLVSFYNNEISEKSEIFDDQFSVERPDGSNFTLKIRSTKLEDSAMYFCASSVTSGIYEQYFGPGTRLTVT.

This clone was observed once. The chain joins TRBV5-4 to TRBJ1-4; no definite D call. The CDR3 loop spans 15 amino acids. V lost 0 bases and J lost 0, with 6 bases in between. In germline, CDR1 is SGHNT, CDR2 YYREEE (reference sequence). The chain's CDR3 is CASSLGGTTNEKLFF. The CDR3 nucleotides are TGTGCCAGCAGCTTGGGAGGCACAACTAATGAAAAACTGTTTTTT.

The V and J genes are TRBV7-9 and TRBJ2-7, with 8 positions matching TRBD2. With 0 bases clipped from V and 0 bases from J, the junction kept 1 base outside the gene matches. The germline V gene has CDR1 SEHNR and CDR2 FQNEAQ (reference sequence). The CDR3 loop spans 15 amino acids. CDR3 DNA sequence: TGTGCCAGCAGCTTAGCGAGCGGGAGCTCCTACGAGCAGTACTTC. Translating gives CASSLASGSSYEQYF.

J is TRBJ2-5 and V is TRBV7-9; perhaps D is TRBD1 or TRBD2 (5 bases each). The CDR3 has 15 amino acids. Germline CDR1 is SEHNR and CDR2 is FQNEAQ (reference sequence). Trimming stripped 0 bases from V and 3 bases from J, with 11 bases between. The CDR3 region has the DNA TGTGCCAGCAGCTTAGCCAGGGAACTAGAAGAGACCCAGTACTTC. It encodes CASSLARELEETQYF. Full variable domain (outside the CDR3, taken from reference TRBV7-9 and TRBJ2-5): DTGVSQNPRHKITKRGQNVTFRCDPISEHNRLYWYRQTLGQGPEFLTYFQNEAQLEKSRLLSDRFSAERPKGSFSTLEIQRTEQGDSAMYLCASSLARELEETQYFGPGTRLLVL.

The J gene is TRBJ2-4, the V gene TRBV7-9, with a tentative D call TRBD1 (5 bases). Germline CDR1 is SEHNR and CDR2 is FQNEAQ (reference sequence). Trimming took 1 base from V and 7 from J, leaving 17 bases between them. The CDR3 is 16 residues long. The CDR3, as DNA: TGTGCCAGCAGCTTAGTAGGCACCAGGGATTTGAACATTCAGTACTTC. This gives the protein CASSLVGTRDLNIQYF.

The chain joins TRBV30 to TRBJ2-7, with TRBD1 identical over 10 bases. With V trimmed by 3 bases and J by 5 bases, 4 bases remained unmatched. The CDR3 runs to 13 residues. Germline values: CDR1 GTSNPN, CDR2 SVGIG (reference sequence). The CDR3 sequence: CAWSGTGVNEQYF. For the CDR3, the DNA is TGTGCCTGGAGCGGGACAGGGGTAAACGAGCAGTACTTC.

This clone was recorded once. V and J are TRBV5-6 and TRBJ1-3; D gene unclear. The V and J ends lost 2 bases and 0 bases respectively, with 9 bases between them. Germline V gene lookup returns CDR1 SGHDT and CDR2 YYEEEE. The CDR3 length is 15 residues. CDR3 protein: CASSLRGGSGNTIYF. CDR3 in DNA: TGTGCCAGCAGCTTACGAGGAGGCTCTGGAAACACCATATATTTT.

In DNA form, the CDR3 reads TGTGCCAGCAGCCCTGGGCTCCAGGGGCTACCAGATACGCAGTATTTT. Amino acid sequence: CASSPGLQGLPDTQYF. The chain employs TRBV7-3 and TRBJ2-3; tentatively, D is TRBD1 (6 bases). V lost 5 bases and J 4 bases, leaving 19 bases between the germline ends. CDR3 size: 16 residues. Germline V gives CDR1 SGHTA, CDR2 FQGTGA.

V is TRBV6-5 and J is TRBJ2-5; D gene ambiguous. Germline CDR1 MNHEY, CDR2 SVGAGI. Trimming took off 0 bases at V and 1 base at J, with 9 bases between the two ends. The CDR3 is 15 residues long. CDR3 DNA: TGTGCCAGCAGTTACTCGGCTCCCGGCCAAGAGACCCAGTACTTC. Translation: CASSYSAPGQETQYF.

The chain carries TRBV2 and TRBJ1-6; 7 bases align to TRBD1. V lost 6 bases, J lost 7 bases, and 6 bases stayed unmatched. Germline CDR1 reads SNHLY; CDR2 reads FYNNEI. The CDR3 has 14 residues. The CDR3 DNA is TGTGCCAGCAGCCGGGACAGCCCAAATTCACCCCTCCACTTT. Amino acid sequence: CASSRDSPNSPLHF.

The chain recombines TRBV6-6 with TRBJ2-2; D tentatively reads TRBD1 or TRBD2 (5 bases each). V was trimmed by 7 bases and J by 2 bases, leaving 11 bases between them. Looked up from germline, CDR1 is MNHNY and CDR2 is SVGAGI (reference sequence). The CDR3 totals 14 residues. The chain's CDR3 is CASTGALNTGELFF. The DNA for the CDR3 is TGTGCCAGCACCGGGGCCCTTAACACCGGGGAGCTGTTTTTT.

This chain joins TRBV5-1 and TRBJ2-2; the D is unclear. This CDR3 region has 16 residues. Trimming took off 0 bases at V and 2 bases at J, with 11 bases between the two ends. CDR1 is SGHRS and CDR2 is YFSETQ in the germline V gene. The CDR3 coding sequence is TGCGCCAGCAGCTTGGTAGGACGGCTTAACACCGGGGAGCTGTTTTTT. As protein: CASSLVGRLNTGELFF. Based on the CDR3 plus reference TRBV5-1 and TRBJ2-2, the full variable domain is KAGVTQTPRYLIKTRGQQVTLSCSPISGHRSVSWYQQTPGQGLQFLFEYFSETQRNKGNFPGRFSGRQFSNSRSEMNVSTLELGDSALYLCASSLVGRLNTGELFFGEGSRLTVL.

The chain combines TRBV6-5 with TRBJ1-1, with 7 bases that match TRBD1. The CDR3 length is 15 residues. The germline CDR1 and CDR2 sequences are MNHEY and SVGAGI. V lost 6 bases to trimming and J lost 1 base; unmatched junction nucleotides: 8. CDR3 amino acids: CASRNRGLRNTEAFF. The CDR3 nucleotides read TGTGCCAGCAGGAACAGGGGCTTAAGGAACACTGAAGCTTTCTTT.

The chain uses TRBV12-5 and TRBJ2-3; D perhaps matches TRBD2 (6 bases). This CDR3 is 14 amino acids long. Germline lookup yields CDR1 LGHNT and CDR2 FRNRAP. Trimming removed 10 bases from V and 2 bases from J, with 16 bases in between. The CDR3 here is CATGERSSTDTQYF. For the CDR3, the DNA is TGTGCTACGGGGGAAAGGAGTTCCACAGATACGCAGTATTTT. Full variable domain (missing parts from reference TRBV12-5 and TRBJ2-3): DARVTQTPRHKVTEMGQEVTMRCQPILGHNTVFWYRQTMMQGLELLAYFRNRAPLDDSGMPKDRFSAEMPDATLATLKIQPSEPRDSAVYFCATGERSSTDTQYFGPGTRLTVL.

This chain connects TRBV28 to TRBJ1-2; 8 positions match TRBD1. The CDR3 spans 17 residues. The trim removed 6 bases at V and 6 bases at J, leaving 18 bases unmatched. Germline V gene lookup returns CDR1 MDHEN and CDR2 SYDVKM. The CDR3 loop reads CASRTLGQGAWNDGYTF. CDR3 DNA sequence: TGTGCCAGCAGGACATTAGGGCAGGGGGCCTGGAACGATGGCTACACCTTC.

The rearrangement joins TRBV6-1 to TRBJ2-7; no reliable D call. Germline CDR1 and CDR2: MNHNS and SASEGT. The CDR3 has 12 residues. Trimming took 5 bases from V and 4 from J, leaving 9 bases between them. CDR3 coding DNA: TGTGCCAGCAGTCCAGGTCCTTACGAGCAGTACTTC. Amino acids: CASSPGPYEQYF.

The chain employs TRBV6-1 and TRBJ2-4; D is possibly TRBD2 (5 bases). V gave up 9 bases and J gave up 3 bases, with 15 bases separating them. The germline CDR1 and CDR2 sequences are MNHNS and SASEGT. The CDR3 has 14 residues. CDR3 loop: CASLSGGGKNIQYF. CDR3 nucleotide sequence: TGTGCCAGTTTAAGCGGAGGTGGCAAAAACATTCAGTACTTC.